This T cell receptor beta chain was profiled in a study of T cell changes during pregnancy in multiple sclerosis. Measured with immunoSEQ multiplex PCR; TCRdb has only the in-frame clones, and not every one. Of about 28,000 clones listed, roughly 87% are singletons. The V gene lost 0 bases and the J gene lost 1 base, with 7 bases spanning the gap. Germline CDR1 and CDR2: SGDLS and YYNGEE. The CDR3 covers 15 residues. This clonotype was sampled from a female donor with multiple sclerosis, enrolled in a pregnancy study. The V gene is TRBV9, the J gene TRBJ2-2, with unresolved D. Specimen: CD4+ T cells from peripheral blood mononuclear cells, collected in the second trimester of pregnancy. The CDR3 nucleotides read TGTGCCAGCAGCGTAGGAGGATGGAACACCGGGGAGCTGTTTTTT. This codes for CASSVGGWNTGELFF.